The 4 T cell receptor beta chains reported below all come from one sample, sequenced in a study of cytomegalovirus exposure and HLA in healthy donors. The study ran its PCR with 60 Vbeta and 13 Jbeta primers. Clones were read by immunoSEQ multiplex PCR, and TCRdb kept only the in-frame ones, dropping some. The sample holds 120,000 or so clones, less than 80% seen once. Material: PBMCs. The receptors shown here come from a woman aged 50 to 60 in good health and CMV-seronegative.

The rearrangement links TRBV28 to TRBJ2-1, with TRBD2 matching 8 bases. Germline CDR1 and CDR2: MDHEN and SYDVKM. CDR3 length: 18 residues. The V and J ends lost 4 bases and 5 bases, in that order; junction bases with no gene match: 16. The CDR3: CASSWPYLLADEDNEQFF. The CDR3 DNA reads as TGTGCCAGCAGTTGGCCCTACCTACTAGCGGATGAAGACAATGAGCAGTTCTTC.

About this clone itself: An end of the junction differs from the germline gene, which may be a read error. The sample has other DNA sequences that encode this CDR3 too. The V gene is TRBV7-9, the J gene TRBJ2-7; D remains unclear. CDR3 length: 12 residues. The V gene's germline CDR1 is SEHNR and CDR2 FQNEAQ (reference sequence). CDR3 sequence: CSSSLSGYEQYF. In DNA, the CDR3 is TGTTCCAGCAGCTTATCCGGGTACGAGCAGTACTTC.

CDR3 DNA sequence: TGTGCCAGTAGTCATGGACAGGGGGTTCCTGGAAACACCATATATTTT. Translation: CASSHGQGVPGNTIYF. V and J are TRBV19 and TRBJ1-3, with TRBD1 matching over 10 bases. The V gene end was trimmed by 5 bases and the J gene end by 2 bases; junction bases not matched to a gene: 6. This CDR3 has 16 amino acids. CDR1 is LNHDA, CDR2 SQIVND, per germline (reference sequence).

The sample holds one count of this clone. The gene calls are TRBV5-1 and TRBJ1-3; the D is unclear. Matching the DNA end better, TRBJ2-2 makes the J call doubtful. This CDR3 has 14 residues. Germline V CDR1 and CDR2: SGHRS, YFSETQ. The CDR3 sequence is CASSLGTNTGELFF. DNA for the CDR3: TGCGCCAGCAGCTTGGGCACAAACACCGGGGAGCTGTTTTTT.